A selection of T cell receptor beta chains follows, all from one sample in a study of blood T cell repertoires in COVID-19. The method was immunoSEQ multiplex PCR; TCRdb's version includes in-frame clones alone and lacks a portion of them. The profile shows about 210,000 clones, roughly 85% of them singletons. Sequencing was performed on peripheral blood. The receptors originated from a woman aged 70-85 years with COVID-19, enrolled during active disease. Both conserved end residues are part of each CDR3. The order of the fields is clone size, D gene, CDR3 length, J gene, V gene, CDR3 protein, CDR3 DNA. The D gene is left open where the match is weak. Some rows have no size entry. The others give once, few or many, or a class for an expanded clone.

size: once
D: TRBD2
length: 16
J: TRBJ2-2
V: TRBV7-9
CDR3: CASSPLAGGPTGELFF
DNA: TGTGCCAGCAGCCCTCTAGCGGGAGGGCCCACCGGGGAGCTGTTTTTT

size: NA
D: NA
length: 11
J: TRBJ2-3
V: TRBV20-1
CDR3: CSASLADTQYF
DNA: TGCAGTGCTAGTTTAGCTGATACGCAGTATTTT

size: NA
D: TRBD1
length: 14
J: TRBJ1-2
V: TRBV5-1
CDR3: CASSIIQGARGYTF
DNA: TGCGCCAGCAGCATAATACAGGGGGCGCGAGGCTACACCTTC

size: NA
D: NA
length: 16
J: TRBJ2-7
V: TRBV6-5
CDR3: CASSYSYWGETYEQYF
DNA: TGTGCCAGCAGTTACTCTTATTGGGGGGAAACCTACGAGCAGTACTTC

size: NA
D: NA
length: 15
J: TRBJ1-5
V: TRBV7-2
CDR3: CASSLRGGDNQPQHF
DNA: TGTGCCAGCAGCTTAAGGGGTGGGGACAATCAGCCCCAGCATTTT

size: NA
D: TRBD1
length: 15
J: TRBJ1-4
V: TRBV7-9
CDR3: CASSQAGTGNEKLFF
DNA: TGTGCCAGCAGCCAGGCCGGGACAGGGAATGAAAAACTGTTTTTT

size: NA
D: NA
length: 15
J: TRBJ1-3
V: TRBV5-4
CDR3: CASSPPVGEGNTIYF
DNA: TGTGCCAGCAGCCCCCCTGTCGGGGAGGGAAACACCATATATTTT

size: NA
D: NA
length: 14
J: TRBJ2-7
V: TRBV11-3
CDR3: CASSLQGSSPEQYF
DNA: TGTGCCAGCAGCTTACAGGGGTCATCTCCCGAGCAGTACTTC

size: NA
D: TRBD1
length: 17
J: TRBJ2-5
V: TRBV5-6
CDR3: CASRTGTGGRLQETQYF
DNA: TGTGCCAGCAGAACCGGGACAGGGGGGAGATTGCAAGAGACCCAGTACTTC

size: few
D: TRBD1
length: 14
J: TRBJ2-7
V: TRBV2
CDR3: CASSSWDRGYEQYF
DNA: TGTGCCAGCAGTTCCTGGGACAGGGGTTACGAGCAGTACTTC

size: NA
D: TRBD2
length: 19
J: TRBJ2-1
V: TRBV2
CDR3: CASSGESGTSGRAYNEQFF
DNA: TGTGCCAGCAGCGGCGAATCCGGGACTAGCGGGAGGGCTTACAATGAGCAGTTCTTC

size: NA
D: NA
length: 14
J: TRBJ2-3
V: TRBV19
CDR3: CASSIARGSDTQYF
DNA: TGTGCCAGTAGTATAGCTAGAGGGTCAGATACGCAGTATTTT

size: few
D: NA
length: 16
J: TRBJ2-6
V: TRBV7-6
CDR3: CASSLGSYSGANVLTF
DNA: TGTGCCAGCAGCTTAGGTAGTTACTCTGGGGCCAACGTCCTGACTTTC

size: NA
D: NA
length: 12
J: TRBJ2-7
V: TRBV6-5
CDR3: CASSPNSYEQYF
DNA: TGTGCCAGCAGTCCTAATAGCTACGAGCAGTACTTC

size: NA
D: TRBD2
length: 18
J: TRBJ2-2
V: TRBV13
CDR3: CASSSPPGSGRGAGELFF
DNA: TGTGCCAGCAGCTCGCCCCCCGGGAGCGGGAGGGGCGCCGGGGAGCTGTTTTTT

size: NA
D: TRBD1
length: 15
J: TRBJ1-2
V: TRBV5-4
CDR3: CASSLVRGLSYGYTF
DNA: TGTGCCAGCAGCTTGGTGAGGGGGCTCAGCTATGGCTACACCTTC

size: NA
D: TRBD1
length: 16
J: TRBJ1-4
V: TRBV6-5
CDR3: CASSYEGGQKNEKLFF
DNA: TGTGCCAGCAGTTACGAAGGGGGACAGAAAAATGAAAAACTGTTTTTT

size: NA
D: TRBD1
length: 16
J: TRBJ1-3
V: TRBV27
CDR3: CASSRRRPGQLNTIYF
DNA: TGTGCCAGCAGTCGCAGACGGCCGGGACAGCTAAACACCATATATTTT

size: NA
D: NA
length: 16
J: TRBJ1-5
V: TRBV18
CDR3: CASSDRQSYSNQPQHF
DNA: TGTGCCAGCTCAGATAGACAGTCCTATAGCAATCAGCCCCAGCATTTT

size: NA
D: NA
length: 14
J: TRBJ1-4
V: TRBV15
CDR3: CATSRGLANEKLFF
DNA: TGTGCCACCAGCAGAGGACTGGCAAATGAAAAACTGTTTTTT

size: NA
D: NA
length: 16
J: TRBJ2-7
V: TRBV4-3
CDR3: CASSQRYLRVSDEQYF
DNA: TGCGCCAGCAGCCAAAGGTATCTCAGGGTGTCGGACGAGCAGTACTTC

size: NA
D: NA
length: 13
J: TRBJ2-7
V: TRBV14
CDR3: CASSPLQGGEQYF
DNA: TGTGCCAGCAGCCCTTTGCAGGGGGGCGAGCAGTACTTC

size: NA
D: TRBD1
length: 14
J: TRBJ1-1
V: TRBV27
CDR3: CASRNRGQNTEAFF
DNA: TGTGCCAGCAGGAACAGGGGGCAGAACACTGAAGCTTTCTTT

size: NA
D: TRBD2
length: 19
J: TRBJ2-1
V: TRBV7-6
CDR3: CASSLVLAGRYNKGNEQFF
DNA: TGTGCCAGCAGCTTAGTACTAGCGGGACGCTATAATAAGGGCAATGAGCAGTTCTTC

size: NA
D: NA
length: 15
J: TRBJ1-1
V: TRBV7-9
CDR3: CASSLVGGVNTEAFF
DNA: TGTGCCAGCAGCTTAGTCGGCGGAGTGAACACTGAAGCTTTCTTT

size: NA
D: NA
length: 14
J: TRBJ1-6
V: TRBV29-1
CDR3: CSAGGGGTNSPLHF
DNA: TGCAGCGCCGGGGGAGGGGGGACGAATTCACCCCTCCACTTT

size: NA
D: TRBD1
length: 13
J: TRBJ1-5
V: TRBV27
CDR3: CASRGQGVQPQHF
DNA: TGTGCCAGCAGGGGACAGGGAGTACAGCCCCAGCATTTT

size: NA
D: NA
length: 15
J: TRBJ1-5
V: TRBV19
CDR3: CASSMTAFNNQPQHF
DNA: TGTGCCAGTAGTATGACAGCGTTTAACAATCAGCCCCAGCATTTT

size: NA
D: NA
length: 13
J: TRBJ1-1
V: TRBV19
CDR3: CASSRDWGLEAFF
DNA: TGTGCCAGTAGTAGAGACTGGGGACTTGAAGCTTTCTTT